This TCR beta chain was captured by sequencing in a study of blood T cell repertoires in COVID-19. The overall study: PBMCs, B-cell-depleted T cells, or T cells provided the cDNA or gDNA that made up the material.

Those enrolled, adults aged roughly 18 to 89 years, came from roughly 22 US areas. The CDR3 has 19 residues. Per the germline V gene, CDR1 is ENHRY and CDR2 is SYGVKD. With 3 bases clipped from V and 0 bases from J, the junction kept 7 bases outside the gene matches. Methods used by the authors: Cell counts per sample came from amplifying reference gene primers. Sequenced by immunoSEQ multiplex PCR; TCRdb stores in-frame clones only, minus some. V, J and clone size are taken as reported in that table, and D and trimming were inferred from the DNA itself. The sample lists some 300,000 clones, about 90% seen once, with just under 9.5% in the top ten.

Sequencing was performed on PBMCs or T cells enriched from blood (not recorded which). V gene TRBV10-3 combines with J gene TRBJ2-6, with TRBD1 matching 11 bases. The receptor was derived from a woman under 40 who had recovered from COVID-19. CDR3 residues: CAISEWTGGFRSGANVLTF. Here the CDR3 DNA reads TGTGCCATCAGTGAATGGACAGGGGGCTTCCGCTCTGGGGCCAACGTCCTGACTTTC.